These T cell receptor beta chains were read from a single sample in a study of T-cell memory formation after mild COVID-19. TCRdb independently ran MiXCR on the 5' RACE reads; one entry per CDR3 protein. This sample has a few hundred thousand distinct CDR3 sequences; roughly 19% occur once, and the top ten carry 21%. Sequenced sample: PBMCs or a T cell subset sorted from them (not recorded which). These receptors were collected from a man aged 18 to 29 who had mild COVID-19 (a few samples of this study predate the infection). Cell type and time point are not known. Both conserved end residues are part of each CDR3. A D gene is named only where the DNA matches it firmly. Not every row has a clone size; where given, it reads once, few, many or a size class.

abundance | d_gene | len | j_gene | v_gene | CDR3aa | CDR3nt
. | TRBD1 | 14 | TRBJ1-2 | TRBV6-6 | CASTWTGENYGYTF | TGTGCCAGCACCTGGACAGGGGAGAACTATGGCTACACCTTC
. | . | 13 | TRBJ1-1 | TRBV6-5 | CASSNPWQGEAFF | TGTGCCAGCAGTAACCCCTGGCAGGGGGAAGCTTTCTTT
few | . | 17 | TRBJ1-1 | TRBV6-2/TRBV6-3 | CASSYSSTGATNVEAFF | TGTGCCAGCAGTTATTCGTCGACTGGGGCCACAAATGTTGAAGCTTTCTTT
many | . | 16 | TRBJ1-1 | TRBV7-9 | CASSPDADRPNTEAFF | TGTGCCAGCAGCCCTGACGCCGACAGACCAAACACTGAAGCTTTCTTT
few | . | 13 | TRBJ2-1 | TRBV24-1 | CATPWQRYNEQFF | TGTGCCACCCCCTGGCAACGATACAATGAGCAGTTCTTC
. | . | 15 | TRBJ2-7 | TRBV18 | CASSPGSTAAVEQYF | TGTGCCAGCTCCCCGGGGTCCACAGCCGCCGTCGAGCAGTACTTC
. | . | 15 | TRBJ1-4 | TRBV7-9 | CASSLQALLGEKLFF | TGTGCCAGCAGCCTACAGGCCCTGTTGGGTGAAAAACTGTTTTTT
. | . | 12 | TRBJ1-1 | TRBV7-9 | CASSSRGYEAFF | TGTGCCAGCAGCTCCCGAGGGTATGAAGCTTTCTTT
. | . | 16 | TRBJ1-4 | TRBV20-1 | CSASPETHSENEKLFF | TGCAGTGCTAGTCCGGAGACCCATTCGGAGAATGAAAAACTGTTTTTT
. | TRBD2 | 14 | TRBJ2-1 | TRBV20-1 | CSVGGLAAYNEQFF | TGCAGTGTTGGGGGACTAGCGGCCTACAATGAGCAGTTCTTC
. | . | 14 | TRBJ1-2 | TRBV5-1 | CASSRRVPNYGYTF | TGCGCCAGCAGTCGGCGGGTACCTAACTATGGCTACACCTTC
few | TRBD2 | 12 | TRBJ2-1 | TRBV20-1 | CSAGLAHNEQFF | TGCAGTGCCGGACTAGCCCACAATGAGCAGTTCTTC
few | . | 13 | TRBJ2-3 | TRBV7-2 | CASSYHITDTQYF | TGTGCCAGCAGCTACCATATCACAGATACGCAGTATTTT
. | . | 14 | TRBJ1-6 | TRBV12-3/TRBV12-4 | CASSTDHSNSPLHF | TGTGCCAGCAGTACCGATCATTCGAATTCACCCCTCCACTTT
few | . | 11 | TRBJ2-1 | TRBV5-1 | CASSSHNEQFF | TGCGCCAGCAGCTCCCACAATGAGCAGTTCTTC
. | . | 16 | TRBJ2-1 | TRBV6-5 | CASSRLSGGPGNEQFF | TGTGCCAGCAGCCGACTATCGGGGGGCCCGGGGAATGAGCAGTTCTTC
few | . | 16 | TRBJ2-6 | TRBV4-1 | CASSDRELSGANVLTF | TGCGCCAGCAGCGATCGGGAACTCTCTGGGGCCAACGTCCTGACTTTC
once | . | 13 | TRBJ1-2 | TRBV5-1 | CASSLVQRDGYTF | TGCGCCAGCAGCTTGGTACAGAGGGACGGCTACACCTTC
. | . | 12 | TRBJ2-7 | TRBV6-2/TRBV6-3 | CASGYSLYEQYF | TGTGCCAGCGGTTACAGTCTCTACGAGCAGTACTTC
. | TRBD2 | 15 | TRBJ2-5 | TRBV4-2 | CDSSHRRGGPETQYF | TGTGACAGCAGCCATCGGCGGGGGGGCCCCGAGACCCAGTACTTC
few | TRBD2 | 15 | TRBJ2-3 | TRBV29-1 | CSVEASGGATDTQYF | TGCAGCGTTGAGGCTAGCGGGGGCGCCACAGATACGCAGTATTTT
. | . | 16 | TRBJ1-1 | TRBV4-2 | CASSQEGDSGGAEAFF | TGTGCCAGCAGCCAGGAGGGGGACTCAGGCGGCGCTGAAGCTTTCTTT
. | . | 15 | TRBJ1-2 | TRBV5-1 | CASSMASRRGYGYTF | TGCGCCAGCAGCATGGCCTCCAGGAGAGGCTATGGCTACACCTTC
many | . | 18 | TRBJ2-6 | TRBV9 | CASSDPKGEISGANVLTF | TGTGCCAGCAGCGATCCCAAGGGCGAGATCTCTGGGGCCAACGTCCTGACTTTC
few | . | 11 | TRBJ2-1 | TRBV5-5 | CASSFQREQFF | TGTGCCAGCAGCTTCCAACGCGAGCAGTTCTTC
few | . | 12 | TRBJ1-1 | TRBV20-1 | CSASDWAGYAFF | TGCAGTGCTAGTGATTGGGCCGGGTACGCTTTCTTT
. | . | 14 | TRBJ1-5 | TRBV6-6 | CATSLNGRNQPQHF | TGTGCCACCTCGTTGAATGGGAGAAATCAGCCCCAGCATTTT
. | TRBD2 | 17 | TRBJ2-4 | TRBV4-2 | CASSQVGTSGGADIQYF | TGTGCCAGCAGCCAAGTAGGGACTAGCGGGGGGGCTGACATTCAGTACTTC
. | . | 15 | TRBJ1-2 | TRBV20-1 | CSARDFKGQDYGYTF | TGCAGTGCTAGAGATTTTAAGGGGCAGGACTATGGCTACACCTTC
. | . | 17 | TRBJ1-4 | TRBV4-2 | CASSKEGTVATNEKLFF | TGTGCCAGCAGCAAAGAAGGGACGGTAGCAACTAATGAAAAACTGTTTTTT
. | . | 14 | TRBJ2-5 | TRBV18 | CASSPSQNPETQYF | TGTGCCAGCTCACCATCGCAGAATCCGGAGACCCAGTACTTC
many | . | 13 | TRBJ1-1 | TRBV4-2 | CASSQVRGTEAFF | TGTGCCAGCAGCCAGGTTCGGGGCACTGAAGCTTTCTTT
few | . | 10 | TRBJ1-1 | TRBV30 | CALSQGEAFF | TGTGCCCTGTCCCAGGGGGAAGCTTTCTTT
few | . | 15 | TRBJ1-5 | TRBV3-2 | CASSQPGTNNQPQHF | TGTGCCAGCAGCCAACCTGGGACGAACAATCAGCCCCAGCATTTT
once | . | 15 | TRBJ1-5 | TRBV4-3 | CASSQDSGAGQPQHF | TGCGCCAGCAGCCAAGATTCAGGGGCTGGGCAGCCCCAGCATTTT
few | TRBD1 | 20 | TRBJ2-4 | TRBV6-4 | CASTLNGQGAAALRGNIQYF | TGTGCCAGCACCTTGAATGGGCAGGGGGCAGCCGCATTGAGGGGGAACATTCAGTACTTC
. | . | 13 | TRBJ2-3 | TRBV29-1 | CSVGLLKADTQYF | TGCAGCGTTGGACTTCTCAAAGCAGATACGCAGTATTTT
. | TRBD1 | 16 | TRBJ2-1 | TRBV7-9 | CASSSPRDRGYNEQFF | TGTGCCAGCAGCTCCCCCCGGGACAGGGGCTACAATGAGCAGTTCTTC
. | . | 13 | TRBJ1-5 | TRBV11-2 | CASSLNGYQPQHF | TGTGCCAGCAGCTTAAACGGGTATCAGCCCCAGCATTTT
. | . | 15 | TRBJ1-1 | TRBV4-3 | CASSQGRTENTEAFF | TGCGCCAGCAGCCAAGGCCGGACAGAGAACACTGAAGCTTTCTTT
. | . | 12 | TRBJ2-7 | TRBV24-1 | CATSAGDYEQYF | TGTGCCACCAGTGCGGGGGACTACGAGCAGTACTTC
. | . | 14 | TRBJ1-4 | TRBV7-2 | CASSVGRTHGKLFF | TGTGCCAGCAGCGTAGGACGGACCCACGGAAAACTGTTTTTT
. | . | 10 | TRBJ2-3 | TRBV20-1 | CSAGSDTQYF | TGCAGTGCCGGGTCAGATACGCAGTATTTT
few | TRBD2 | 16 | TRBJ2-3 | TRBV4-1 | CASSQDGGGAIDTQYF | TGCGCCAGCAGCCAAGATGGCGGGGGGGCCATAGATACGCAGTATTTT
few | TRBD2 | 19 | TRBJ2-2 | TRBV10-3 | CAISDWLAGAQRGTGELFF | TGTGCCATCAGTGACTGGCTAGCGGGGGCTCAGAGAGGCACCGGGGAGCTGTTTTTT
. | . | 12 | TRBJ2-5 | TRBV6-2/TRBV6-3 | CASSQGAVTQYF | TGTGCCAGCAGTCAGGGAGCGGTGACCCAGTACTTC
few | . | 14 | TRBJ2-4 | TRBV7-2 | CASITSGSPNIQYF | TGTGCCAGCATCACGTCAGGATCCCCAAACATTCAGTACTTC
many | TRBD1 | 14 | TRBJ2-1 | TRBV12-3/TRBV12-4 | CASSLGQGGSEQFF | TGTGCCAGCAGTCTCGGACAGGGTGGTAGTGAGCAGTTCTTC
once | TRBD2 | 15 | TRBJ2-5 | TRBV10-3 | CATGPGTSDQETQYF | TGTGCCACCGGACCCGGGACTAGCGACCAAGAGACCCAGTACTTC
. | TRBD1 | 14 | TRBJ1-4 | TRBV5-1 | CASSRAGQNEKLFF | TGCGCCAGCAGCCGAGCGGGACAGAATGAAAAACTGTTTTTT
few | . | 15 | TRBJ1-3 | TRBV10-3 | CAIGGAEASGNTIYF | TGTGCCATCGGGGGCGCTGAGGCCTCTGGAAACACCATATATTTT
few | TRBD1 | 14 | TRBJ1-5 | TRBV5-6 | CASSSTDRSQPQHF | TGTGCCAGCAGCTCGACGGACAGGTCGCAGCCCCAGCATTTT
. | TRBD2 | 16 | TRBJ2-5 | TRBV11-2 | CASSLVLLAGEETQYF | TGTGCCAGCAGCTTAGTTTTACTAGCGGGGGAAGAGACCCAGTACTTC
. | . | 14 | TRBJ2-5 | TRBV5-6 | CASSVWSDLETQYF | TGTGCCAGCAGCGTCTGGTCGGATCTCGAGACCCAGTACTTC
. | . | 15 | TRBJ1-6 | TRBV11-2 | CASSLVKGYNSPLHF | TGTGCCAGCAGCTTAGTTAAGGGATATAATTCACCCCTCCACTTT
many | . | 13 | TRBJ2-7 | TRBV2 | CASTRQDSYEQYF | TGTGCCAGCACCCGACAGGACTCCTACGAGCAGTACTTC
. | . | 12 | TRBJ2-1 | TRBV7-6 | CASSSLGVEQFF | TGTGCCAGCAGTTCACTCGGGGTAGAGCAGTTCTTC
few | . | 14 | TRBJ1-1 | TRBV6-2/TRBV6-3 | CASSPGGANTEAFF | TGTGCCAGCAGTCCGGGGGGTGCGAACACTGAAGCTTTCTTT
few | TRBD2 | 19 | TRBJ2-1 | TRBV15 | CATSRYTSGGFSSYNEQFF | TGTGCCACCAGCAGATACACTAGCGGGGGGTTTAGCTCCTACAATGAGCAGTTCTTC
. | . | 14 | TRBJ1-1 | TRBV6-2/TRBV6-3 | CASSRTPGNTEAFF | TGTGCCAGCAGTAGAACCCCAGGGAACACTGAAGCTTTCTTT